These 8 T cell receptor beta chains were sequenced from one sample in a study of PD-1 blockade in classical Hodgkin lymphoma. Sequenced by immunoSEQ multiplex PCR; TCRdb stores in-frame clones only, minus some. The data contain about 23,000 clones, roughly 80% of them singletons. The patients all showed relapse after autologous stem cell transplantation, while their brentuximab vedotin exposure varied. Specimen: peripheral blood mononuclear cells (PBMCs), collected before the second cycle of nivolumab. Receptors originate from a human donor with classical Hodgkin lymphoma.

The chain carries TRBV5-1 and TRBJ2-2; 8 bases are shared with TRBD1. The trim removed 4 bases at V and 6 bases at J, leaving 8 bases unmatched. The CDR3 length is 15 residues. Germline loops: CDR1 SGHRS, CDR2 YFSETQ. CDR3 amino acids: CASSGRQGISGELFF. CDR3 DNA: TGCGCCAGCAGCGGGAGACAGGGGATCTCCGGGGAGCTGTTTTTT. The full variable domain, rest sourced from reference TRBV5-1 and TRBJ2-2, is KAGVTQTPRYLIKTRGQQVTLSCSPISGHRSVSWYQQTPGQGLQFLFEYFSETQRNKGNFPGRFSGRQFSNSRSEMNVSTLELGDSALYLCASSGRQGISGELFFGEGSRLTVL.

This clone turned up a few times. The rearrangement joins TRBV9 to TRBJ2-1, with 9 nucleotides matching TRBD2. The CDR3 spans 17 residues. V trimming: 3 bases; J trimming: 9 bases; junction bases outside the gene matches: 16. Germline V gene data show CDR1 as SGDLS and CDR2 as YYNGEE. The CDR3 reads CASSAGTSRRGVGEQFF. In DNA, the CDR3 is TGTGCCAGCAGCGCTGGGACTAGCCGTCGAGGGGTTGGTGAGCAGTTCTTC. Full variable domain (missing parts from reference TRBV9 and TRBJ2-1): DSGVTQTPKHLITATGQRVTLRCSPRSGDLSVYWYQQSLDQGLQFLIQYYNGEERAKGNILERFSAQQFPDLHSELNLSSLELGDSALYFCASSAGTSRRGVGEQFFGPGTRLTVL.

This chain links TRBV5-1 with TRBJ1-1, with 9 bases aligning to TRBD1. CDR3 length equals 16 residues. Trimming at V came to 5 bases and at J to 1 base, leaving 9 bases not matched to a gene. Germline CDR1 reads SGHRS; CDR2 reads YFSETQ. CDR3 in amino acids: CASRHTPGQGNTEAFF. DNA of the CDR3: TGCGCCAGCAGGCACACTCCGGGACAGGGGAACACTGAAGCTTTCTTT.

The J gene is TRBJ2-3, the V gene TRBV18; D is undetermined. Trimming stripped 6 bases from V and 0 bases from J, with 7 bases between. Germline V lookup: CDR1 KGHSH, CDR2 LQKENI. The CDR3 is 13 amino acids. CDR3 sequence reads: CASSPDSTDTQYF. CDR3 nucleotide sequence: TGTGCCAGCTCGCCCGACAGCACAGATACGCAGTATTTT.

This rearrangement joins TRBV2 to TRBJ2-7; TRBD1 might be the D (5 bases). Between the trimmed V and J ends, which lost 2 bases and 3 bases, there was a span of 8 bases. The CDR3 sequence is 13 residues long. Germline V gives CDR1 SNHLY, CDR2 FYNNEI. The CDR3 bases are TGTGCCAGCAGTGAATGGGGCAGCTACGAGCAGTACTTC. Its translation is CASSEWGSYEQYF. Based on the CDR3 plus reference TRBV2 and TRBJ2-7, the full variable domain is EPEVTQTPSHQVTQMGQEVILRCVPISNHLYFYWYRQILGQKVEFLVSFYNNEISEKSEIFDDQFSVERPDGSNFTLKIRSTKLEDSAMYFCASSEWGSYEQYFGPGTRLTVT.

The V gene is TRBV5-6, the J gene TRBJ1-6; 7 bases line up with TRBD1. The trim removed 4 bases at V and 8 bases at J, leaving 3 bases unmatched. This CDR3 has 13 residues. CDR1 and CDR2 (germline): SGHDT, YYEEEE. The CDR3 here is CASSLTGDSPLHF. The CDR3 DNA reads as TGTGCCAGCAGCCTCACAGGGGATTCACCCCTCCACTTT.

This sequence joins TRBV18 and TRBJ2-4, with a weak D call TRBD1 (6 bases). The CDR3 spans 16 residues. Trimming cost V 3 bases and J 0 bases, with 12 bases left between them. Germline V lookup: CDR1 KGHSH, CDR2 LQKENI. The CDR3, as DNA: TGTGCCAGCTCACCGAGGGACACCTCAGCCAAAAACATTCAGTACTTC. Protein: CASSPRDTSAKNIQYF.

V is TRBV21-1 and J is TRBJ2-5; the DNA was not compared with TRBD2, the D call given in the table. TRBV21-1 is an annotated pseudogene. This CDR3 is built from 14 residues. The CDR3 DNA follows: TGTGCCAGCCCTCAAGTTGGAGGCTCGGAGACCCAGTACTTC. This sequence encodes CASPQVGGSETQYF.